A single sample gave rise to the 10 T cell receptor beta chains below, sequenced in a study of neurological immune-mediated disorders. Using its own MiXCR run on the 5' RACE reads, TCRdb lists one record per CDR3 protein. The sample carries roughly 70,000 distinct CDR3 sequences, around 3.9% recorded once. Sequencing used PBMCs. The receptors here all came from a man aged 25 to 40 with multiple sclerosis.

This clonotype has ten or more counts. This chain connects TRBV29-1 to TRBJ2-7; perhaps TRBD2 as D (6 bases). Trimming stripped 4 bases from V and 2 bases from J, with 12 bases between. From germline, CDR1 is SQVTM and CDR2 ANQGSEA. This CDR3 comprises 13 residues. CDR3 sequence reads: CSVVRDSAYEQYF. The CDR3 DNA is TGCAGCGTTGTAAGGGACTCCGCCTACGAGCAGTACTTC.

In its sample, this clonotype was seen many times. Here the CDR3 reads CASSNSLYEQYF. CDR3 sequence (DNA): TGTGCCAGCAGTAATTCCCTTTACGAGCAGTACTTC. The chain combines TRBV12-3 or TRBV12-4 with TRBJ2-7, with unresolved D. Trimming shortened V by 5 bases and J by 4 bases, and 9 bases separated the two germline ends. This CDR3 comprises 12 residues.

This clonotype has at least ten counts. The chain joins TRBV12-3 or TRBV12-4 to TRBJ1-2; 8 bases align to TRBD1. CDR3 length equals 13 residues. Trimming at V came to 2 bases and at J to 8 bases, leaving 4 bases not matched to a gene. The CDR3 region is CASSLQGAGGYTF. The CDR3 DNA reads as TGTGCCAGCAGTTTACAGGGGGCAGGAGGCTACACCTTC.

This clonotype was recorded many times. This rearrangement joins TRBV29-1 to TRBJ1-5, with D maybe TRBD1 (5 bases). The CDR3 spans 13 residues. From germline, CDR1 is SQVTM and CDR2 ANQGSEA. The V gene lost 4 bases and the J gene lost 6 bases, with 13 bases spanning the gap. The CDR3 protein is CSVGPGAGQPQHF. The CDR3 nucleotides are TGCAGCGTTGGCCCCGGGGCCGGTCAGCCCCAGCATTTT.

Ten or more counts support this clonotype. CDR3 DNA sequence: TGCGCCAGCAGCTCGGGACAGGGTGGGAATGAGCAGTTCTTC. This sequence encodes CASSSGQGGNEQFF. The chain employs TRBV5-1 and TRBJ2-1; 9 nucleotides line up with TRBD1. With V trimmed by 3 bases and J by 7 bases, 5 bases remained unmatched. The germline V gene encodes CDR1 SGHRS and CDR2 YFSETQ. The CDR3 spans 14 residues.

There are many counts of this clonotype. The chain has TRBV29-1 and TRBJ1-1; D is uncertain. The CDR3 loop spans 13 amino acids. Germline assignment: CDR1 SQVTM and CDR2 ANQGSEA. Trimming took 4 bases from V and 3 from J, leaving 12 bases between them. CDR3 loop: CSVVGESDTEAFF. The CDR3 bases are TGCAGCGTTGTCGGGGAATCGGACACTGAAGCTTTCTTT.

A word on this clonotype: This sequence may be a read error, since a much larger clone differs from it by one base. Since no conserved phenylalanine or tryptophan closes the CDR3, a read error is the likely cause. Because the CDR3's place on the DNA is in doubt, the DNA is left out and the CDR3 is given as listed by TCRdb. The chain carries TRBV29-1 and TRBJ1-2; the DNA was not compared with TRBD1, the D call given in the table. Counting both end residues, the CDR3 totals 12 amino acids. Germline CDR1 is SQVTM and CDR2 is ANQGSEA. Here the CDR3 reads CSLLTGNYGYTC.

Many counts were recorded for this clonotype. V and J are TRBV12-3 or TRBV12-4 and TRBJ1-1; D not resolved. The CDR3 covers 14 residues. V was shortened by 7 bases and J by 0 bases, with 12 bases between the two germline ends. The CDR3 is CASKAVGLNTEAFF. CDR3 DNA sequence: TGTGCCAGCAAAGCCGTCGGACTGAACACTGAAGCTTTCTTT.

This clonotype was seen at least ten times. The V call is TRBV4-1, the J call TRBJ1-5; D uncertain. The V gene's germline CDR1 is MGHRA and CDR2 YSYEKL. This CDR3 spans 15 amino acids. V dropped 0 bases and J dropped 6 bases, with 12 bases sitting between them. CDR3 DNA sequence: TGCGCCAGCAGCCAAGATCTTAGCGGAGGTCAGCCCCAGCATTTT. As protein: CASSQDLSGGQPQHF.

There are many counts of this clonotype. In DNA, the CDR3 is TGTGCCAGCAGTCCGGGACTTCGGACCTCCTACGAGCAGTACTTC. This translates into CASSPGLRTSYEQYF. The rearrangement uses TRBV6-5 and TRBJ2-7, with D perhaps TRBD2 (6 bases). With 5 bases removed from V and 0 bases from J, the gap between germline ends came to 14 bases. Germline V gives CDR1 MNHEY, CDR2 SVGAGI. The length of the CDR3 is 15 residues.